The 5 T cell receptor beta chains presented below share a single source sample, sequenced in a study of post-analysis software for immune sequencing data. Notes on the study in general: TRBV5-6, TRBV5-1 and TRBV20-1 were among five TRBV segments more frequent in patients than controls.

The antigens of these receptors remain unknown. Unique molecular identifiers had been added to the TCR beta cDNA libraries. Using its own MiXCR run on the PCR reads, TCRdb lists one record per CDR3 protein. The profile shows about 540,000 distinct CDR3 sequences, less than 40% of them singletons. Sequenced: blood. These receptors originate from a girl aged 2 to 17 with multiple sclerosis.

A remark on this clonotype: A read error may produce the germline difference seen at one junction end. V is TRBV7-6 and J is TRBJ2-1, with TRBD2 as a possible D gene (5 bases). The germline V gene encodes CDR1 SGHVS and CDR2 FNYEAQ. The CDR3 has 15 residues. The CDR3 DNA follows: TGTGCCAGCTCCTTTGGGCAGGCCGACTACGATGAGCAGTTCTTC. This sequence encodes CASSFGQADYDEQFF. Based on the CDR3 plus reference TRBV7-6 and TRBJ2-1, the full variable domain is GAGVSQSPRYKVTKRGQDVALRCDPISGHVSLYWYRQALGQGPEFLTYFNYEAQQDKSGLPNDRFSAERPEGSISTLTIQRTEQRDSAMYRCASSFGQADYDEQFFGPGTRLTVL.

The rearrangement links TRBV7-9 to TRBJ2-7; 10 nucleotides line up with TRBD1. Germline V gene data show CDR1 as SEHNR and CDR2 as FQNEAQ (reference sequence). The J segment lost 6 bases and the V segment lost 3 bases, leaving 5 bases of the junction unmatched. The CDR3 totals 14 residues. The CDR3 here is CASSFWDRGLEQYF. CDR3 DNA: TGTGCCAGCAGCTTCTGGGACAGGGGCCTCGAGCAGTACTTC.

In DNA, the CDR3 is TGTGCCAGCAGCCCCCTAGCGGGAGGTCTACAAGAGACCCAGTACTTC. This sequence encodes CASSPLAGGLQETQYF. V and J are TRBV9 and TRBJ2-5, with 11 bases fitting TRBD2. The V gene end was trimmed by 4 bases and the J gene end by 2 bases; junction bases not matched to a gene: 7. The germline V gene encodes CDR1 SGDLS and CDR2 YYNGEE. There are 16 residues in the CDR3.

Written as DNA, the CDR3 is TGTGCCAGCAGTTTACTCCGGGACAGGGCTTACGGCTACACCTTC. Translation: CASSLLRDRAYGYTF. The chain has TRBV2 and TRBJ1-2; 9 bases are shared with TRBD1. V was clipped by 5 bases and J by 8 bases; unmatched bases: 12. The CDR3 has 15 amino acids. The germline V gene encodes CDR1 SNHLY and CDR2 FYNNEI.

V usage is TRBV7-9 and J usage is TRBJ1-1; D uncertain. Germline CDR1 is SEHNR and CDR2 is FQNEAQ (reference sequence). This CDR3 has 13 residues. The V end was cut by 1 base, the J end by 3 bases, with 6 bases between. The CDR3 DNA reads as TGTGCCAGCAGCTTAGTACTAGACACTGAAGCTTTCTTT. The encoded protein is CASSLVLDTEAFF.